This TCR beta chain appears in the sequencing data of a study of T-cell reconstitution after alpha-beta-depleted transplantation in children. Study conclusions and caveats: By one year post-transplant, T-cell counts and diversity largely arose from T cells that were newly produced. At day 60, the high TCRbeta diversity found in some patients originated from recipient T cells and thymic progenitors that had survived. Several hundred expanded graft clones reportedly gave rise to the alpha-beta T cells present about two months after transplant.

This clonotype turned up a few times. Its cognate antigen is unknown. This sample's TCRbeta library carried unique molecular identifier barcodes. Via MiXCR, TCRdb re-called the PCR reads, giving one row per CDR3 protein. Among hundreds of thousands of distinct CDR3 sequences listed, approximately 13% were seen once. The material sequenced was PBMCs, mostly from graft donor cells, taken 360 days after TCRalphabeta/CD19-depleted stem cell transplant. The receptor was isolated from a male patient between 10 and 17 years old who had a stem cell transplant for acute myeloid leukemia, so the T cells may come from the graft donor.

CDR3 loop: CASSPQQGLSYEQYF. In DNA form, the CDR3 reads TGTGCCAGCAGCCCCCAACAGGGTTTATCCTACGAGCAGTACTTC. The chain uses TRBV7-9 and TRBJ2-7, with D tentatively TRBD1 (6 bases). Germline assignment: CDR1 SEHNR and CDR2 FQNEAQ (reference sequence). This CDR3 is built from 15 residues. V gave up 5 bases and J gave up 1 base, with 15 bases separating them.